These 3 T cell receptor beta chains share one sample of origin, sequenced in a study of blood T cell repertoires in COVID-19. Using immunoSEQ multiplex PCR, the repertoire was profiled, and TCRdb retains in-frame clones only, with some absent. In the table there are nearly 250,000 clones, 65% to 90% of which are singletons. Sample: PBMCs or T cells enriched from blood (not recorded which). These receptors came from a woman aged 45-59 years with acute COVID-19.

This clone was observed a few times. The rearrangement links TRBV9 to TRBJ2-7; 10 bases are a match to TRBD1. Germline CDR1 is SGDLS and CDR2 is YYNGEE. This CDR3 spans 15 amino acids. V dropped 2 bases and J dropped 3; count of bases not matched to a gene: 5. In DNA, the CDR3 is TGTGCCAGCAGCGTGGCCGGGACAGGGGACTACGAGCAGTACTTC. Its translation is CASSVAGTGDYEQYF.

The V call is TRBV11-2, the J call TRBJ2-2; possibly TRBD2 for D (5 bases). CDR1 is SGHAT and CDR2 is FQNNGV in the germline V gene. Trimming shortened V by 2 bases and J by 6 bases, and 10 bases separated the two germline ends. This CDR3 comprises 14 residues. This CDR3 reads CASSLNPGSGELFF. The CDR3 coding sequence is TGTGCCAGCAGCTTAAATCCGGGGTCCGGGGAGCTGTTTTTT.

This chain joins TRBV7-2 and TRBJ1-3, with 9 bases that match TRBD1. This CDR3 region has 18 residues. The V and J ends lost 5 bases and 4 bases, in that order; junction bases with no gene match: 15. Germline CDR1 reads SGHTA; CDR2 reads FQGNSA. CDR3 in DNA: TGTGCCAGCAGCACTTACGCGACGGACAGGGGCTTCGGAAACACCATATATTTT. It translates to CASSTYATDRGFGNTIYF.